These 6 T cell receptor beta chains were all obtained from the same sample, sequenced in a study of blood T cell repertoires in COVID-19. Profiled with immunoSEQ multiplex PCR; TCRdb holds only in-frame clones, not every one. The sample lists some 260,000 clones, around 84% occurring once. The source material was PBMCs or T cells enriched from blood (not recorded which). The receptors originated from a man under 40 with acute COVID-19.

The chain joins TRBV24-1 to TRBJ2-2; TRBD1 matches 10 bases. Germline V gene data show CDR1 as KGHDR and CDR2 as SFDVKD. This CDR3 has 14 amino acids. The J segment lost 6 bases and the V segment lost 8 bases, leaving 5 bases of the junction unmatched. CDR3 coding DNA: TGTGCCACCAAGGACAGGGGGGGGCCCGGGGAGCTGTTTTTT. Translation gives CATKDRGGPGELFF.

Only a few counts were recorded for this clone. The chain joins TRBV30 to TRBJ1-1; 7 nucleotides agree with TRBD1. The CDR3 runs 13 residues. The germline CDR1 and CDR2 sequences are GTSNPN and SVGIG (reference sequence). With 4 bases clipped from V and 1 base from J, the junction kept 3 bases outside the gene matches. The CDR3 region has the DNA TGTGCCTGGACGGGACAGACGAACACTGAAGCTTTCTTT. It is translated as CAWTGQTNTEAFF.

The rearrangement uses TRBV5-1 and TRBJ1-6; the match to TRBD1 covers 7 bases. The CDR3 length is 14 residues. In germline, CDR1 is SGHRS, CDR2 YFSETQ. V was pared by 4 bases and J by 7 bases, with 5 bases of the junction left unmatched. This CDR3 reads CASSPGTDNSPLHF. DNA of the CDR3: TGCGCCAGCAGCCCGGGGACAGACAATTCACCCCTCCACTTT.

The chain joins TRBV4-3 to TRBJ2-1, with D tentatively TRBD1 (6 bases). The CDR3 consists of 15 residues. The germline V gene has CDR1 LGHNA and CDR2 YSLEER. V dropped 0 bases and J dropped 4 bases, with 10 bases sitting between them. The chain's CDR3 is CASSQESDRYNEQFF. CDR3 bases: TGCGCCAGCAGCCAAGAGAGTGACAGGTACAATGAGCAGTTCTTC.

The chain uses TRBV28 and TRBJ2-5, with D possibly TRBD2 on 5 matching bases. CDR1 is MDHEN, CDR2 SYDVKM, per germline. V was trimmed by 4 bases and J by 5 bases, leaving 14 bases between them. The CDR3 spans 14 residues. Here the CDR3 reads CASSSGGGRETQYF. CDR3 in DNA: TGTGCCAGCAGTTCTGGTGGAGGCCGGGAGACCCAGTACTTC.

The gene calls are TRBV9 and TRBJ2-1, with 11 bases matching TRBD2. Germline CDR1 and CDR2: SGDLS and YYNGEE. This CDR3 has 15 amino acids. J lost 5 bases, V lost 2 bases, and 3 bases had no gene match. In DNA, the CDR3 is TGTGCCAGCAGCGTCGGGACTAGCGGACACAATGAGCAGTTCTTC. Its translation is CASSVGTSGHNEQFF.